The clone carrying this T cell receptor beta chain was observed a handful of times. Its target is unknown. This record belongs to a study of T-cell memory formation after mild COVID-19. TCRdb re-called the 5' RACE reads with MiXCR, one entry per CDR3 protein. The repertoire consists of roughly 340,000 distinct CDR3 sequences, with 20% to 25% occurring once and the leading ten covering about 21%. Broader study findings: Specificity for SARS-CoV-2 was not confirmed among the second-wave clones peaking on day 37. Balance between CD4 and CD8 was seen in clones contracting day 15 to 85, and a CD4+ lean was seen in later expanders. Cross-reactive memory seemingly joined, as some responding clones were found in pre-infection memory.

Germline V gene data show CDR1 as SGHKS and CDR2 as YYEKEE (reference sequence). This CDR3 is built from 13 residues. After removal of 4 bases from V and 6 bases from J, the junction contained 6 bases not matched to a gene. The TCR originated in a man in his late teens or twenties who had mild COVID-19 (a few samples of this study predate the infection). Cell type and time point are not known. This chain uses TRBV5-5 with TRBJ2-5; 7 nucleotides line up with TRBD2. Material for sequencing was PBMCs or a T cell subset sorted from them (not recorded which). CDR3 sequence reads: CASSAGLVKTQYF. The CDR3 region has the DNA TGTGCCAGCAGCGCTGGACTAGTGAAGACCCAGTACTTC.